This TCR beta chain was captured in a study of blood T cells in healthy people across ages. Study at large: Template switching picked up about one barcoded beta molecule for each two T cells.

The CDR3 totals 15 residues. After removal of 2 bases from V and 9 bases from J, the junction contained 10 bases not matched to a gene. Per germline, CDR1 MNHEY and CDR2 SMNVEV (reference sequence). It was with a sample-barcoded 5' primer and a J-beta primer mix that a second PCR of roughly 7 to 11 cycles was run. Carrying 12 random nucleotides, a template-switch adaptor labeled each individual cDNA molecule. In TCRdb, the 5' RACE reads were re-called with MiXCR into one record per CDR3 protein. This table has 1.6 million or so distinct CDR3 sequences, about 35% appearing once. This sequence joins TRBV27 and TRBJ2-7; 10 bases align to TRBD2. The sequence came from a woman aged 30 to 39 in good health. The sequencing input was blood. CDR3 residues: CASSLGTSGKYGQYF. CDR3 DNA sequence: TGTGCCAGCAGTTTAGGAACTAGCGGGAAGTATGGGCAGTACTTC.